This entry features one TCR beta chain sequence. As yet, its antigen is unknown. Clones were read by immunoSEQ multiplex PCR, and TCRdb kept only the in-frame ones, dropping some. The sample shows some 50,000 clones, roughly 86% of them seen only once. These data originate in a study of T cells in localized non-small cell lung cancer. Whole-study results and caveats: A median of about 60 of the top 100 tumor clones appeared in adjacent lung, which was paired and uninvolved. Sequencing was restricted to one tumor region; therefore, heterogeneity remains possible.

V lost 8 bases and J lost 1, with 13 bases in between. Germline CDR1 and CDR2: MGHRA and YSYEKL. The CDR3 is 14 amino acids. The source material was PBMCs, sampled before any cancer treatment. The sequence was obtained from a female donor with stage II lung adenocarcinoma. The rearrangement links TRBV4-1 to TRBJ2-3; D possibly corresponds to TRBD2 (6 bases). The CDR3 DNA is TGCGCCAGCTCGCGGGAAAGGGGCACAGATACGCAGTATTTT. Translation: CASSRERGTDTQYF.